This is a list of T cell receptor beta chains from one sample in a study of synovial regulatory T cells in juvenile arthritis. This table comes from immunoSEQ multiplex PCR, and its TCRdb copy is limited to in-frame clones, with some not included. This sample's table reports roughly 9,900 clones. The sequenced sample was Treg cells from blood. Receptors originate from a donor aged 2-30 years with juvenile idiopathic arthritis. Both conserved end residues are part of each CDR3.

V gene,J gene,CDR3 protein
TRBV6-5,TRBJ1-1,CASRYTEGGTEAFF
TRBV11-1,TRBJ1-6,CASSKDPVGNSPLHF
TRBV7-9,TRBJ2-3,CASSLAPTGGTQYF
TRBV14,TRBJ2-2,CASSPLLGTGELFF
TRBV29-1,TRBJ1-4,CSVLTLQTNEKLFF
TRBV5-1,TRBJ1-1,CASSPGQPNTEAFF
TRBV7-2,TRBJ2-7,CASSLYPQYEQYF
TRBV5-1,TRBJ2-2,CACSGAGELFF
TRBV19,TRBJ1-5,CASRGRFSNQPQHF
TRBV18,TRBJ1-4,CASSPQTGLIEKLFF
TRBV19,TRBJ1-5,CASSSGPYSNQPQHF
TRBV28,TRBJ1-2,CASSPLPQGGGGYTF
TRBV5-1,TRBJ2-2,CASSLATYSGELFF
TRBV6-6,TRBJ1-1,CASRDRGNSMNTEAFF